This entry describes one T cell receptor (beta chain). This sample was taken from a study of Ad26.COV2.S vaccination and SARS-CoV-2 variants. The protocol was immunoSEQ multiplex PCR, while the TCRdb copy is restricted to in-frame clones and leaves out a portion. The table has 360,000 or so clones, 89% seen once. The CDR3 has 15 residues. The J segment lost 0 bases and the V segment lost 4 bases, leaving 6 bases of the junction unmatched. Germline assignment: CDR1 SGHTA and CDR2 FQGNSA. Specified treatment: roughly 18 received Ad26.COV2.S at low or high dose, single or two shots; several received placebo; per-sample allocation not given. Specimens were obtained on day 63 following the first vaccine or placebo injection.

The clonotype originates from a person aged 18-65 years who received the Ad26.COV2.S COVID-19 vaccine or a placebo. The sequencing here drew on peripheral blood, taken in a trial of Ad26.COV2.S vaccine versus placebo. The chain recombines TRBV7-2 with TRBJ2-7; 7 bases are a match to TRBD1. The CDR3 spells CASSSRQGPSYEQYF. CDR3 DNA sequence: TGTGCCAGCAGCTCCAGACAGGGCCCCTCCTACGAGCAGTACTTC.